The 21 T cell receptor beta chains below all came from one sample that was sequenced in a study of blood T cell repertoires in COVID-19. TCRdb's table, derived via immunoSEQ multiplex PCR, lists solely in-frame clones and lacks some. This sample has approximately 230,000 clones; about 85% occur once, and the top ten carry approximately 3.3%. Sequences were obtained from peripheral blood. These receptors were collected from a man aged 18-30 years with active or convalescent COVID-19.

The genes are TRBV2 and TRBJ2-7; 11 bases are shared with TRBD2. With 4 bases clipped from V and 2 bases from J, the junction kept 4 bases outside the gene matches. CDR3 length equals 15 residues. Germline CDR1 and CDR2: SNHLY and FYNNEI. The CDR3 spells CASSATSGKTYEQYF. CDR3 coding DNA: TGTGCCAGCAGTGCGACTAGCGGGAAAACCTACGAGCAGTACTTC.

This chain joins TRBV7-8 and TRBJ1-2, with D possibly TRBD1 on 5 matching bases. Germline CDR1 is SGHVS and CDR2 is FQNEAQ. Trimming pared 1 base from V and 7 bases from J, leaving 10 bases between. The CDR3 is 13 residues long. The CDR3 DNA reads TGTGCCAGCAGCTTAGTAGGGGTTGTTGGCTACACCTTC. Its translation is CASSLVGVVGYTF.

The V gene is TRBV7-2, the J gene TRBJ2-5; 7 nucleotides match TRBD2. V shed 1 base, J shed 5 bases, and the junction held 4 bases outside the gene matches. The CDR3 sequence is 14 residues long. Germline CDR1 is SGHTA and CDR2 is FQGNSA. Written as DNA, the CDR3 is TGTGCCAGCAGCTTAGTGGGACTACAGGAGACCCAGTACTTC. The encoded protein is CASSLVGLQETQYF.

V usage is TRBV6-1 and J usage is TRBJ2-1; maybe TRBD1 (6 bases). The CDR3 consists of 15 residues. Germline V CDR1 and CDR2: MNHNS, SASEGT. V shed 1 base and J shed 6 bases, with 13 bases lying between them. CDR3 region: CASSEGGQPFNEQFF. The CDR3 region has the DNA TGTGCCAGCAGTGAAGGTGGACAGCCCTTCAATGAGCAGTTCTTC.

The genes are TRBV18 and TRBJ2-1, with 13 nucleotides matching TRBD2. The CDR3 consists of 17 residues. J lost 7 bases, V lost 0 bases, and 6 bases had no gene match. Germline loops: CDR1 KGHSH, CDR2 LQKENI. The DNA of the CDR3 is TGTGCCAGCTCACCACCGGGACTAGCGGGACAGTGGAATGAGCAGTTCTTC. Translated, it gives CASSPPGLAGQWNEQFF.

The V and J genes are TRBV6-5 and TRBJ2-1; 7 bases match TRBD2. CDR1 is MNHEY, CDR2 SVGAGI, per germline. This CDR3 has 16 residues. V was clipped by 0 bases and J by 7 bases; unmatched bases: 9. The CDR3 region has the DNA TGTGCCAGCAGTTACTCTGCGGGAGAGGTATGGAATGAGCAGTTCTTC. It yields the protein CASSYSAGEVWNEQFF.

V gene TRBV7-2 combines with J gene TRBJ1-2, with TRBD1 identical over 9 bases. The CDR3 is made up of 15 amino acids. The V gene end was trimmed by 0 bases and the J gene end by 5 bases; junction bases not matched to a gene: 4. Germline assignment: CDR1 SGHTA and CDR2 FQGNSA. The CDR3 DNA sequence: TGTGCCAGCAGCTTAGCTCAGGGACAGGGATATGGCTACACCTTC. Its protein product is CASSLAQGQGYGYTF.

The rearrangement links TRBV28 to TRBJ1-3, with D maybe TRBD1 (6 bases). Germline assignment: CDR1 MDHEN and CDR2 SYDVKM. The CDR3 has 15 amino acids. V lost 8 bases to trimming and J lost 4 bases, with 18 bases between them. The CDR3 protein is CASVTPTRGGNTIYF. CDR3 bases: TGTGCCAGCGTTACACCCACTAGGGGGGGAAACACCATATATTTT.

Notes on this clone: Other DNA sequences in this sample translate to the same CDR3. The chain combines TRBV5-1 with TRBJ1-5; 8 nucleotides align to TRBD1. There are 15 residues in the CDR3. After removal of 0 bases from V and 1 base from J, the junction contained 0 bases not matched to a gene. In germline, CDR1 is SGHRS, CDR2 YFSETQ. Here the CDR3 reads CASSLGQGSNQPQHF. CDR3 DNA: TGCGCCAGCAGCTTGGGACAGGGGAGCAATCAGCCCCAGCATTTT.

This chain uses TRBV27 with TRBJ2-1; TRBD2 is a possible D gene (6 bases). Germline V gene sequence: CDR1 MNHEY, CDR2 SMNVEV (reference sequence). CDR3 size: 11 residues. Trimming shortened V by 8 bases and J by 13 bases, and 15 bases separated the two germline ends. DNA for the CDR3: TGTGCCAGCGCCTTCGGAACTAGCCAGTTCTTC. This sequence encodes CASAFGTSQFF.

The V call is TRBV7-3, the J call TRBJ2-2, with D perhaps TRBD1 (6 bases). CDR1 and CDR2 (germline): SGHTA, FQGTGA. The ends were cut back, 5 bases at V and 4 bases at J, with 11 bases in the middle. The CDR3 is made up of 14 amino acids. CDR3 sequence reads: CASSIQGITGELFF. The CDR3 DNA reads as TGTGCCAGCAGCATCCAGGGGATCACCGGGGAGCTGTTTTTT. The whole variable domain, remainder taken from reference TRBV7-3 and TRBJ2-2, is GAGVSQTPSNKVTEKGKYVELRCDPISGHTALYWYRQSLGQGPEFLIYFQGTGAADDSGLPNDRFFAVRPEGSVSTLKIQRTERGDSAVYLCASSIQGITGELFFGEGSRLTVL.

This clone was observed a handful of times. V and J are TRBV5-4 and TRBJ2-2, with 10 bases fitting TRBD1. Losses at the gene ends were 5 bases for V and 6 bases for J; bases not matched to a gene: 7. This CDR3 is 15 amino acids long. Germline V CDR1 and CDR2: SGHNT, YYREEE (reference sequence). This chain's CDR3 is CASRQTGGDAGELFF. The CDR3 DNA sequence: TGTGCCAGCAGGCAGACAGGGGGCGATGCCGGGGAGCTGTTTTTT.

V and J are TRBV7-2 and TRBJ1-4, with TRBD1 identical over 7 bases. The CDR3 has 15 amino acids. The germline gives CDR1 SGHTA, CDR2 FQGNSA. After removal of 3 bases from V and 3 bases from J, the junction contained 4 bases not matched to a gene. This CDR3 reads CASSFRGQANEKLFF. The CDR3, as DNA: TGTGCCAGCAGCTTTAGGGGGCAGGCTAATGAAAAACTGTTTTTT.

The rearrangement joins TRBV28 to TRBJ2-1; 8 bases align to TRBD1. The junction had 11 bases not matched to a gene; V was cut back by 5 bases and J by 8 bases. The CDR3 consists of 15 residues. Germline V CDR1 and CDR2: MDHEN, SYDVKM. CDR3 DNA: TGTGCCAGCAGTACCGGGGGACAGGTGGTCGATGAGCAGTTCTTC. This sequence encodes CASSTGGQVVDEQFF.

The V gene is TRBV18, the J gene TRBJ1-2, with 12 bases fitting TRBD1. Germline assignment: CDR1 KGHSH and CDR2 LQKENI. The V segment lost 4 bases and the J segment 1 base; nucleotides outside the gene matches: 1. The CDR3 totals 15 residues. For the CDR3, the DNA is TGTGCCAGCTCACGGGACAGGGGGCTTAACTATGGCTACACCTTC. Translating gives CASSRDRGLNYGYTF.

The chain employs TRBV5-5 and TRBJ1-2; D gene uncertain. CDR3 size: 15 residues. Trimming pared 0 bases from V and 5 bases from J, leaving 14 bases between. Germline CDR1 and CDR2: SGHKS and YYEKEE (reference sequence). In nucleotides, the CDR3 is TGTGCCAGCAGCTTGGCGGGGTCGTTCGCATATGGCTACACCTTC. This codes for CASSLAGSFAYGYTF.

The chain employs TRBV5-4 and TRBJ1-1, with no clear D. This CDR3 is 14 amino acids long. Germline V gene sequence: CDR1 SGHNT, CDR2 YYREEE (reference sequence). V was trimmed by 0 bases and J by 1 base, leaving 7 bases between them. The chain's CDR3 is CASSLGTQNTEAFF. The CDR3 DNA follows: TGTGCCAGCAGCTTGGGGACTCAGAACACTGAAGCTTTCTTT.

The rearrangement uses TRBV11-2 and TRBJ1-1; tentative D call: TRBD1 (6 bases). The CDR3 spans 15 residues. Germline V gene lookup returns CDR1 SGHAT and CDR2 FQNNGV. Trimming left V 5 bases short and J 4 bases short, with 17 bases between. CDR3 protein: CASSPYSRGSTEAFF. DNA of the CDR3: TGTGCCAGCAGCCCGTACAGTAGGGGGTCCACTGAAGCTTTCTTT.

This chain connects TRBV6-2 or TRBV6-3 to TRBJ2-3, with a weak D call TRBD2 (5 bases). The CDR3 contains 18 residues. V lost 0 bases, J lost 2 bases, and 18 bases lay in between. Germline V gene sequence: CDR1 MNHEY, CDR2 SVGEGT. The CDR3 protein is CASSYSISAAYPTDTQYF. The CDR3 bases are TGTGCCAGCAGTTACTCGATTTCAGCGGCTTACCCCACAGATACGCAGTATTTT.

The gene calls are TRBV13 and TRBJ1-2; 7 bases are a match to TRBD1. CDR3 length: 12 residues. The ends lost 8 bases at V and 0 bases at J; junction bases unmatched: 0. Germline V gene lookup returns CDR1 PRHDT and CDR2 FYEKMQ (reference sequence). The DNA for the CDR3 is TGTGCCAGCCAGGGGGCTAACTATGGCTACACCTTC. It codes for CASQGANYGYTF.

The chain combines TRBV6-2 or TRBV6-3 with TRBJ1-1, with 7 bases fitting TRBD1. V was pared by 3 bases and J by 4 bases, with 11 bases of the junction left unmatched. This CDR3 is built from 16 residues. Germline V gives CDR1 MNHEY, CDR2 SVGEGT. In DNA form, the CDR3 reads TGTGCCAGCAGTTATATGGAAACAGGGGCCGGCACTGAAGCTTTCTTT. This gives the protein CASSYMETGAGTEAFF.